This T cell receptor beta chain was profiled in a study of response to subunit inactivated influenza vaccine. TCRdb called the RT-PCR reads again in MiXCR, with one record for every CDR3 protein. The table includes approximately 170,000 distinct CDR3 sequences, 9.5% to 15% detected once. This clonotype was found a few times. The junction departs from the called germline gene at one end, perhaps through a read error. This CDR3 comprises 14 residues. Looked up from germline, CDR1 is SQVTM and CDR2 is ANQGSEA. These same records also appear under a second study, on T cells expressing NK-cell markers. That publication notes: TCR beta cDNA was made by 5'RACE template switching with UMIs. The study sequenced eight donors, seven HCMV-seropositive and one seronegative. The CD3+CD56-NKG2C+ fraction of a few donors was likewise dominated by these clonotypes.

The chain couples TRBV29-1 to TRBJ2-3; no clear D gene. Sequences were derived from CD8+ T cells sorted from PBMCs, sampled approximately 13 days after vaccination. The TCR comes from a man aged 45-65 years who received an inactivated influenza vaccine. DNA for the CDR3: TGCAGCGTGGAAGCGTTCGACGACTCCTTGGCGCAGTATTTT. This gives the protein CSVEAFDDSLAQYF.